The rows below give T cell receptor beta chains drawn from one sample of a study of T cells after yellow fever vaccination. MiXCR, applied by TCRdb to the 5' RACE reads, yields one record per CDR3 protein. The data contain tens of thousands of distinct CDR3 sequences, about 5% of them singletons. The sample consisted of PBMCs, either bulk or a sorted T-cell subset (CD4+, CD8+, memory, or dextramer-sorted; not recorded which), taken on the day of the yellow fever booster vaccination. Receptor source: a man aged 18 to 29 who received the YFV17D yellow fever vaccine. CDR3s include the opening cysteine and the closing phenylalanine or tryptophan. The D gene is left open where the match is weak. Not all rows give a size; the values are once, few, many and, for expanded clones, a class.

clone_size: -
d_call: TRBD1
j_call: TRBJ2-5
v_call: TRBV5-1
cdr3_aa: CASSWGRQGQETQYF
cdr3_nt: TGCGCCAGCAGCTGGGGCAGACAGGGCCAAGAGACCCAGTACTTC

clone_size: many
d_call: TRBD1
j_call: TRBJ1-1
v_call: TRBV18
cdr3_aa: CASSPFDRDTEAFF
cdr3_nt: TGTGCCAGCTCACCTTTTGACAGGGACACTGAAGCTTTCTTT

clone_size: many
d_call: -
j_call: TRBJ2-1
v_call: TRBV15
cdr3_aa: CATSTHRENEQFF
cdr3_nt: TGTGCCACCAGCACCCATCGGGAGAATGAGCAGTTCTTC

clone_size: many
d_call: -
j_call: TRBJ2-7
v_call: TRBV4-3
cdr3_aa: CASSQDWDARYEQYF
cdr3_nt: TGCGCCAGCAGCCAAGATTGGGACGCGCGCTACGAGCAGTACTTC

clone_size: many
d_call: -
j_call: TRBJ2-6
v_call: TRBV7-6
cdr3_aa: CASSVTVEAGGGANVLTF
cdr3_nt: TGTGCCAGCAGCGTTACAGTGGAGGCAGGAGGTGGGGCCAACGTCCTGACTTTC

clone_size: -
d_call: -
j_call: TRBJ1-5
v_call: TRBV11-3
cdr3_aa: CASSRTDEGNQPQHF
cdr3_nt: TGTGCCAGCAGCCGGACAGATGAAGGCAATCAGCCCCAGCATTTT

clone_size: few
d_call: TRBD1
j_call: TRBJ1-2
v_call: TRBV7-6
cdr3_aa: CASSHTGGDGYTF
cdr3_nt: TGTGCCAGCAGCCATACAGGGGGCGATGGCTACACCTTC

clone_size: -
d_call: -
j_call: TRBJ2-7
v_call: TRBV4-1
cdr3_aa: CASSQSVSGGGYEQYF
cdr3_nt: TGCGCCAGCAGCCAATCCGTTTCGGGGGGCGGGTACGAGCAGTACTTC

clone_size: many
d_call: -
j_call: TRBJ2-2
v_call: TRBV6-2/TRBV6-3
cdr3_aa: CASSGSGRKNTGELFF
cdr3_nt: TGTGCCAGCAGTGGTTCCGGGAGAAAGAACACCGGGGAGCTGTTTTTT

clone_size: -
d_call: -
j_call: TRBJ2-1
v_call: TRBV18
cdr3_aa: CASSPPGENEQFF
cdr3_nt: TGTGCCAGCTCACCACCGGGGGAAAATGAGCAGTTCTTC

clone_size: -
d_call: -
j_call: TRBJ2-3
v_call: TRBV9
cdr3_aa: CASSESGTSTDTQYF
cdr3_nt: TGTGCCAGCAGTGAGTCCGGGACTAGCACAGATACGCAGTATTTT

clone_size: many
d_call: -
j_call: TRBJ2-1
v_call: TRBV29-1
cdr3_aa: CSVGERLLYNEQFF
cdr3_nt: TGCAGCGTAGGGGAACGGTTATTGTACAATGAGCAGTTCTTC

clone_size: many
d_call: -
j_call: TRBJ2-7
v_call: TRBV4-1
cdr3_aa: CASSQVGLRSGEQYF
cdr3_nt: TGCGCCAGCAGCCAAGTAGGACTCCGTTCGGGAGAGCAGTACTTC

clone_size: many
d_call: -
j_call: TRBJ2-2
v_call: TRBV6-5
cdr3_aa: CASSYSTRAGELFF
cdr3_nt: TGTGCCAGCAGTTACTCGACCAGGGCCGGGGAGCTGTTTTTT

clone_size: -
d_call: -
j_call: TRBJ1-2
v_call: TRBV24-1
cdr3_aa: CATKTLGGPYYGYTF
cdr3_nt: TGTGCCACCAAGACCTTGGGAGGTCCGTACTATGGCTACACCTTC

clone_size: many
d_call: TRBD1
j_call: TRBJ1-2
v_call: TRBV5-1
cdr3_aa: CASSPGQGANLYGYTF
cdr3_nt: TGCGCCAGCAGCCCGGGACAGGGGGCGAATCTTTATGGCTACACCTTC

clone_size: few
d_call: -
j_call: TRBJ1-4
v_call: TRBV28
cdr3_aa: CASSRDFEKLFF
cdr3_nt: TGTGCCAGCAGTCGGGACTTTGAAAAACTGTTTTTT

clone_size: large
d_call: TRBD1
j_call: TRBJ1-4
v_call: TRBV5-6
cdr3_aa: CASSLQGQGLFGTNEKLFF
cdr3_nt: TGTGCCAGCAGCTTGCAAGGACAGGGGCTCTTCGGCACTAATGAAAAACTGTTTTTT

clone_size: many
d_call: -
j_call: TRBJ1-6
v_call: TRBV7-9
cdr3_aa: CASSVEGPSRALHF
cdr3_nt: TGTGCCAGCAGCGTAGAAGGACCCTCGAGGGCCCTCCACTTT

clone_size: few
d_call: -
j_call: TRBJ1-5
v_call: TRBV5-4
cdr3_aa: CASSLGGRVNQPQHF
cdr3_nt: TGTGCCAGCAGCTTGGGGGGACGGGTAAATCAGCCCCAGCATTTT

clone_size: many
d_call: TRBD2
j_call: TRBJ2-1
v_call: TRBV29-1
cdr3_aa: CSVVIGRRGFF
cdr3_nt: TGCAGCGTTGTAATCGGGAGGCGCGGGTTCTTC

clone_size: -
d_call: TRBD1
j_call: TRBJ2-5
v_call: TRBV6-1
cdr3_aa: CASSERGQGGKTQYF
cdr3_nt: TGTGCCAGCAGTGAAAGGGGACAGGGTGGGAAGACCCAGTACTTC

clone_size: few
d_call: TRBD2
j_call: TRBJ2-3
v_call: TRBV7-8
cdr3_aa: CASSSRDYLGTDTQYF
cdr3_nt: TGTGCCAGCAGCTCCCGGGACTACCTGGGCACAGATACGCAGTATTTT

clone_size: many
d_call: -
j_call: TRBJ1-3
v_call: TRBV6-1
cdr3_aa: CASLLPPSSGNTIYF
cdr3_nt: TGTGCCAGCCTCCTCCCCCCGAGCTCTGGAAACACCATATATTTT

clone_size: -
d_call: -
j_call: TRBJ1-2
v_call: TRBV15
cdr3_aa: CATSRDLGSSYGYTF
cdr3_nt: TGTGCCACCAGCAGAGATTTGGGGAGTTCCTATGGCTACACCTTC

clone_size: many
d_call: TRBD2
j_call: TRBJ2-2
v_call: TRBV7-2
cdr3_aa: CASSLVGTRRNTGELFF
cdr3_nt: TGTGCCAGCAGCTTAGTCGGGACTAGGAGGAACACCGGGGAGCTGTTTTTT

clone_size: many
d_call: -
j_call: TRBJ1-1
v_call: TRBV5-6
cdr3_aa: CASRLTANTEAFF
cdr3_nt: TGTGCCAGCCGCTTGACAGCCAACACTGAAGCTTTCTTT

clone_size: many
d_call: -
j_call: TRBJ2-3
v_call: TRBV5-1
cdr3_aa: CASSLGGPADTQYF
cdr3_nt: TGCGCCAGCAGCTTGGGGGGTCCGGCAGATACGCAGTATTTT

clone_size: few
d_call: -
j_call: TRBJ2-1
v_call: TRBV7-2
cdr3_aa: CASSWWTVGNEQFF
cdr3_nt: TGTGCCAGCAGCTGGTGGACAGTGGGCAATGAGCAGTTCTTC

clone_size: many
d_call: -
j_call: TRBJ2-1
v_call: TRBV6-6
cdr3_aa: CASSLYNEQFF
cdr3_nt: TGTGCCAGCAGCCTCTACAATGAGCAGTTCTTC

clone_size: many
d_call: -
j_call: TRBJ2-1
v_call: TRBV5-5
cdr3_aa: CASSGGLAYNEQFF
cdr3_nt: TGTGCCAGCAGCGGGGGACTGGCCTACAATGAGCAGTTCTTC

clone_size: -
d_call: TRBD1
j_call: TRBJ2-3
v_call: TRBV5-6
cdr3_aa: CASSPWDRGADTQYF
cdr3_nt: TGTGCCAGCAGCCCCTGGGACAGGGGTGCAGATACGCAGTATTTT

clone_size: -
d_call: -
j_call: TRBJ2-2
v_call: TRBV5-1
cdr3_aa: CASSFGQGGPGELFF
cdr3_nt: TGCGCCAGCAGCTTCGGCCAGGGGGGCCCCGGGGAGCTGTTTTTT

clone_size: few
d_call: -
j_call: TRBJ2-1
v_call: TRBV4-1
cdr3_aa: CASSQATSPNEQFF
cdr3_nt: TGCGCCAGCAGCCAAGCGACTAGTCCCAATGAGCAGTTCTTC

clone_size: -
d_call: -
j_call: TRBJ1-5
v_call: TRBV7-2
cdr3_aa: CASSFRVLSNQPQHF
cdr3_nt: TGTGCCAGCAGCTTTAGGGTTCTTAGCAATCAGCCCCAGCATTTT

clone_size: many
d_call: TRBD2
j_call: TRBJ2-4
v_call: TRBV2
cdr3_aa: CAIEKLAGVLVAKNIQYF
cdr3_nt: TGTGCCATCGAGAAACTAGCGGGGGTTCTGGTAGCCAAAAACATTCAGTACTTC

clone_size: -
d_call: TRBD1
j_call: TRBJ1-1
v_call: TRBV2
cdr3_aa: CASRGALIDRGPEAFF
cdr3_nt: TGTGCCAGCAGGGGGGCATTGATTGACAGGGGCCCTGAAGCTTTCTTT

clone_size: many
d_call: TRBD1
j_call: TRBJ1-5
v_call: TRBV12-3/TRBV12-4
cdr3_aa: CASSLGQGMNQPQHF
cdr3_nt: TGTGCCAGCAGCCTCGGACAGGGGATGAATCAGCCCCAGCATTTT

clone_size: many
d_call: -
j_call: TRBJ1-2
v_call: TRBV4-3
cdr3_aa: CASSQDLQPTFNYGYTF
cdr3_nt: TGCGCCAGCAGCCAAGATTTGCAACCAACGTTTAACTATGGCTACACCTTC

clone_size: many
d_call: -
j_call: TRBJ2-5
v_call: TRBV7-9
cdr3_aa: CASSPEGGRETQYF
cdr3_nt: TGTGCCAGCAGCCCAGAGGGGGGACGGGAGACCCAGTACTTC

clone_size: many
d_call: -
j_call: TRBJ2-2
v_call: TRBV5-1
cdr3_aa: CASSLVGTGELFF
cdr3_nt: TGCGCCAGCAGCTTGGTGGGAACCGGGGAGCTGTTTTTT

clone_size: many
d_call: -
j_call: TRBJ2-3
v_call: TRBV7-2
cdr3_aa: CASSPRTQGADTQYF
cdr3_nt: TGTGCCAGCAGCCCGCGGACGCAGGGAGCAGATACGCAGTATTTT

clone_size: many
d_call: -
j_call: TRBJ2-3
v_call: TRBV12-3/TRBV12-4
cdr3_aa: CASSLGPLHTQYF
cdr3_nt: TGTGCCAGCAGTTTAGGTCCCTTACATACGCAGTATTTT

clone_size: -
d_call: -
j_call: TRBJ1-2
v_call: TRBV4-3
cdr3_aa: CASRVGDARNYGYSF
cdr3_nt: TGCGCGAGCAGAGTGGGGGACGCGCGTAATTATGGCTACAGCTTC

clone_size: few
d_call: -
j_call: TRBJ2-6
v_call: TRBV6-5
cdr3_aa: CASSLRGFHSGANVLTF
cdr3_nt: TGTGCCAGCAGCCTCAGGGGCTTTCACTCTGGGGCCAACGTCCTGACTTTC

clone_size: -
d_call: -
j_call: TRBJ2-5
v_call: TRBV6-2/TRBV6-3
cdr3_aa: CASSYGDRGQETQYF
cdr3_nt: TGTGCCAGCAGTTATGGGGACCGGGGGCAAGAGACCCAGTACTTC

clone_size: -
d_call: -
j_call: TRBJ1-4
v_call: TRBV4-1
cdr3_aa: CASSQGRSNEKLFF
cdr3_nt: TGCGCCAGCAGCCAGGGACGGAGTAATGAAAAACTGTTTTTT

clone_size: -
d_call: -
j_call: TRBJ1-4
v_call: TRBV4-3
cdr3_aa: CASSPRRAGLGLLNEKLFF
cdr3_nt: TGCGCCAGCAGTCCCCGGCGCGCAGGTCTTGGGTTGTTGAATGAAAAACTGTTTTTT

clone_size: many
d_call: -
j_call: TRBJ2-2
v_call: TRBV29-1
cdr3_aa: CSAYFTGELFF
cdr3_nt: TGCAGCGCGTACTTTACCGGGGAGCTGTTTTTT

clone_size: few
d_call: -
j_call: TRBJ2-2
v_call: TRBV7-7
cdr3_aa: CASSLGSARGTGELFF
cdr3_nt: TGTGCTAGCAGCTTAGGGTCCGCGCGAGGCACCGGGGAGCTGTTTTTT